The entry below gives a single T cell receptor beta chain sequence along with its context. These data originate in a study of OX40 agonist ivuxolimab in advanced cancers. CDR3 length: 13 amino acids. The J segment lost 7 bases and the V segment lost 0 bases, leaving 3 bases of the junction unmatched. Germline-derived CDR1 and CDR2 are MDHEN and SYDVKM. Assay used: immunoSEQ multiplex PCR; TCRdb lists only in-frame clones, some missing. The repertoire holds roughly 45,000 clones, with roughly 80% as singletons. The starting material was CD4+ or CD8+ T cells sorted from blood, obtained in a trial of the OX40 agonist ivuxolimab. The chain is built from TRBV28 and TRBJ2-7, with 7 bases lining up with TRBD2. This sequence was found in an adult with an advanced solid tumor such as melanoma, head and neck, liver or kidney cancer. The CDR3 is CASSLWTAGEQYF. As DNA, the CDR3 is TGTGCCAGCAGTTTATGGACAGCGGGAGAGCAGTACTTC.